The present T cell receptor (beta chain) was sequenced within a study of beta chain features in type 1 diabetes (dated by TCRdb to the late 2010s). Study-level background: Mean age, gender distribution, total cell number and subset yield did not differ between patients and healthy donors. A total of roughly 99,000,000 sorted cells were examined across all samples, and the number of cells per subset was strongly correlated with RNA yield. In the study, TCRB repertoires of sorted circulating CD4+ T cell subsets from recently diagnosed type 1 diabetes patients were compared with those of matched healthy donors. Whereas all 30 or so donors provided naive and central memory subsets, regulatory and stem cell-like memory subsets were isolated from just 8 patients and about 8 healthy donors. Points the paper makes about the study in general: Because small numbers of individuals were included in the HLA sub-analyses, any influence of HLA type on TCRB rearrangement was left unresolved. The naive, central memory and regulatory TCRB repertoires appeared to resemble one another more closely among patients than among healthy donors. Because cDNA was sequenced instead of genomic DNA, activated cells with high expression could be over-represented, although the groups did not differ in activation or CD3 levels. Patients with type 1 diabetes made fewer insertions and deleted more nucleotides at VDJ recombination sites, implying thymic rearrangement abnormalities. Shorter templates might have been favored by PCR, but patient and control samples were amplified and corrected together, so both groups would have been affected equally by any skew. A moderate but significant shortening of TCRB CDR3 length was observed in type 1 diabetes patients in all four CD4+ subsets.

This clone was found a few times. Its binding antigen is unknown. Per-base quality was not reported, and no clone a single base away is much larger than it. Unmatched junction bases come to 5, with V trimmed by 5 bases and J by 0 bases. The CDR3 goes from the cysteine to the phenylalanine over 17 residues. The sequence is cut down to CDR3 DNA, 51 bases in frame from base 1. CDR1 SGHVS and CDR2 FNYEAQ are derived from the germline V gene. The entire amount of isolated RNA was reverse transcribed using the High Capacity cDNA Reverse Transcription Kit, so the sequenced TCRB transcripts were expressed ones. Naive, central memory and regulatory T cell samples underwent deep immunoSEQ sequencing, averaging around 4 million total reads per sample. Sorted cells were lysed in RLT buffer and RNA was extracted with DNase-treated RNeasy Micro or Mini kits, depending on cell number. Each cell subset was processed on its own to prevent cross-contamination, while patient and healthy donor samples were processed together. TCRB sequences were amplified from cDNA with the immunoSEQ multiplex PCR, producing 87-bp fragments spanning the CDR3 region. The amplicons were sequenced using the Illumina HiSeq platform. The original pipeline was this. PCR bias was computationally corrected using synthetic template baselines, reads within Hamming distance 2 were collapsed, and singletons that could not be merged were discarded. By aligning reads against IMGT, V, D and J genes, CDR3 length, and insertions or deletions at six rearrangement sites were assigned. Within each subset, clonotype counts were normalized to sorted cell number, after which true diversity and Gini coefficients were computed with the tcR R package. The overlap coefficient, calculated on TCRB nucleotide sequences, was used to quantify repertoire sharing. Out-of-frame TCRB sequences from naive cells were analyzed to stand in for the pre-selection repertoire. The table was pulled from immuneACCESS by TCRdb, which kept in-frame rearrangements only. Such tables lose some clones; where checked, under half of the loss comes from unresolved V genes, and the rest has no known cause. D and trimming come from the DNA, and the V and J calls and clone size come from that table. The sample yields about 660,000 clones; roughly an eighth were counted once. In total, the top ten clones hold approximately 0.039% of the sample.

A single peripheral blood draw of around 120 mL on average was collected from each donor into heparinised tubes. A BD FACSAria II and a panel including CD45RO, CCR7, CD25, CD127, CD95 and CD27 were used to sort naive, central memory, regulatory and stem cell-like memory CD4+ T cells. All sorted populations exceeded 95% purity. Right away, PBMCs were isolated by Lymphoprep density gradient centrifugation and were stained directly, with no culture step. Samples were stained and sorted in pairs, with one healthy donor and one patient per experiment, so that batch effects were minimized. The V and J segments used are TRBV7-6 and TRBJ2-6, and 9 junction bases match TRBD1. Source material: naive CD4+ T cells from blood. Taken with the paper, the label for cell subset or site translates to: true naive CD4+ T cells. The source is a man between 18 and 29 years old with type 1 diabetes. The DNA sequence is given as TGTGCCAGCAGCGCGACAGGGGGTTCCTCTGGGGCCAACGTCCTGACTTTC. Translated, this gives CASSATGGSSGANVLTF.